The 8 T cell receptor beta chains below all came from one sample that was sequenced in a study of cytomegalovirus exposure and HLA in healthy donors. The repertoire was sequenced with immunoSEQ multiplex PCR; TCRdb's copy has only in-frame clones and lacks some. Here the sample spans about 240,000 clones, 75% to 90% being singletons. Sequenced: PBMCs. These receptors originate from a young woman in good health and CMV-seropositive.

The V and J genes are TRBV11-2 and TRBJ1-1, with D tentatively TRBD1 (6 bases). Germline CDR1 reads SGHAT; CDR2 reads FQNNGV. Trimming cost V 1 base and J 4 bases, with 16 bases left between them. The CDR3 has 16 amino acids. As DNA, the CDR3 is TGTGCCAGCAGCTTAGTCCCCAGGGGCTTGGGCACTGAAGCTTTCTTT. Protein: CASSLVPRGLGTEAFF.

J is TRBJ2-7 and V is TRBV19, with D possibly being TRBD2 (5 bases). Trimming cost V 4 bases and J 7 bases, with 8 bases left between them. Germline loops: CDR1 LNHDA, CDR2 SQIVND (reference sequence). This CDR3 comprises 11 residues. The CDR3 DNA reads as TGTGCCAGTAGTAACACGGGGGAGCAGTACTTC. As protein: CASSNTGEQYF.

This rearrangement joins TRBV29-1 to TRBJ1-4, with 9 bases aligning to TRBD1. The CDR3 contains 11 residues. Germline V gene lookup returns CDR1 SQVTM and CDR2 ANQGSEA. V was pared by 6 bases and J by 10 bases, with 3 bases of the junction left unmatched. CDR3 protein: CSVAGQGKLFF. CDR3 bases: TGCAGCGTGGCGGGACAGGGAAAACTGTTTTTT. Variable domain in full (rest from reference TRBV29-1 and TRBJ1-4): SAVISQKPSRDICQRGTSLTIQCQVDSQVTMMFWYRQQPGQSLTLIATANQGSEATYESGFVIDKFPISRPNLTFSTLTVSNMSPEDSSIYLCSVAGQGKLFFGSGTQLSVL.

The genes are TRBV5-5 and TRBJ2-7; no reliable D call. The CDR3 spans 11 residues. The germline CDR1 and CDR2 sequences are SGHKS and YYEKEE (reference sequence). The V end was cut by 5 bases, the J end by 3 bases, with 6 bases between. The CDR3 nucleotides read TGTGCCAGCAGGTCACACTACGAGCAGTACTTC. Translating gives CASRSHYEQYF.

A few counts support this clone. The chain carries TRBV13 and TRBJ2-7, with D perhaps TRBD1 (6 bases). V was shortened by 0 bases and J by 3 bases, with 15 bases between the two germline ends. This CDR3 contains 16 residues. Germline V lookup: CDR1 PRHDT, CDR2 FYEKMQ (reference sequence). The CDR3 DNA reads TGTGCCAGCAGCTTAGGGAACAGGGATGAAGGCTACGAGCAGTACTTC. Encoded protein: CASSLGNRDEGYEQYF.

CDR3 sequence: CASSLLWGVNTEAFF. CDR3 DNA: TGCGCCAGCAGCCTCTTGTGGGGAGTGAACACTGAAGCTTTCTTT. The chain is built from TRBV4-1 and TRBJ1-1; D is unclear. The germline CDR1 and CDR2 sequences are MGHRA and YSYEKL. This CDR3 comprises 15 residues. Trimming took 4 bases from V and 0 from J, leaving 12 bases between them.

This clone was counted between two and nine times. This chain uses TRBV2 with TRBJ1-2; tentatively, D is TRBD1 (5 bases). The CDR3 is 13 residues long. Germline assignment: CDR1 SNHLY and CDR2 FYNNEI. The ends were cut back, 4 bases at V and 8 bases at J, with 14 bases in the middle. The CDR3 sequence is CASSAQGSEGYTF. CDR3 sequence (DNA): TGTGCCAGCAGTGCGCAGGGAAGTGAAGGCTACACCTTC.

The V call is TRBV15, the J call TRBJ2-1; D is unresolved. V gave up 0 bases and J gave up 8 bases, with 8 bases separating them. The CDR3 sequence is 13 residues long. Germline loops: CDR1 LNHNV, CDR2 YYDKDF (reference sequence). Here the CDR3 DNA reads TGTGCCACCAGCAGAGATACACCCGATGAGCAGTTCTTC. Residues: CATSRDTPDEQFF. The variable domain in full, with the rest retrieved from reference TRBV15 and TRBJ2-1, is DAMVIQNPRYQVTQFGKPVTLSCSQTLNHNVMYWYQQKSSQAPKLLFHYYDKDFNNEADTPDNFQSRRPNTSFCFLDIRSPGLGDTAMYLCATSRDTPDEQFFGPGTRLTVL.